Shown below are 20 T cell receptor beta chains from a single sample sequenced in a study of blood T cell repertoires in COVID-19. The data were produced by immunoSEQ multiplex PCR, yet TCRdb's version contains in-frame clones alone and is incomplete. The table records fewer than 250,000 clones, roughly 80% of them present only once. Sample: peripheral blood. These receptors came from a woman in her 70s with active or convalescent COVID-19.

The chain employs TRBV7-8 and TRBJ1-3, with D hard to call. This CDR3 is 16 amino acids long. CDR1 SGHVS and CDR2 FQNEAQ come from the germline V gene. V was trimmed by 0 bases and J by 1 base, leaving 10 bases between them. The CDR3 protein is CASSLAGRWSGNTIYF. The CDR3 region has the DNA TGTGCCAGCAGCTTAGCGGGGAGGTGGTCTGGAAACACCATATATTTT.

The CDR3 sequence is CATSRGGNTGELFF. CDR3 DNA sequence: TGTGCCACCAGTAGGGGAGGGAACACCGGGGAGCTGTTTTTT. The J gene is TRBJ2-2, the V gene TRBV24-1; TRBD2 is a possible D gene (6 bases). Germline V gives CDR1 KGHDR, CDR2 SFDVKD. Trimming cost V 6 bases and J 1 base, with 8 bases left between them. The CDR3 has 14 amino acids.

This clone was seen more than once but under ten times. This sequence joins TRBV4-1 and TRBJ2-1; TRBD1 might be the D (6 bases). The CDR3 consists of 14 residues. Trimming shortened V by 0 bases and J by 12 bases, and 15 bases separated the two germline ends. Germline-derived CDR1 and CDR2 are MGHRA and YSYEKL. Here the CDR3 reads CASSQDVTQGRQFF. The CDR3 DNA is TGCGCCAGCAGCCAAGATGTAACCCAGGGGCGGCAGTTCTTC.

The CDR3 DNA sequence: TGTGCCAGCTCCCGGGGGACTAATGAAAAACTGTTTTTT. This sequence encodes CASSRGTNEKLFF. The chain links TRBV18 to TRBJ1-4; D is perhaps TRBD1 (5 bases). CDR1 is KGHSH and CDR2 is LQKENI in the germline V gene. This CDR3 region has 13 residues. With 6 bases removed from V and 2 bases from J, the gap between germline ends came to 7 bases.

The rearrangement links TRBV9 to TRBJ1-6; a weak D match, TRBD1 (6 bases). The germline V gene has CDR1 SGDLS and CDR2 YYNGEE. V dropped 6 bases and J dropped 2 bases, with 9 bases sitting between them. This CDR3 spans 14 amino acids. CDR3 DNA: TGTGCCAGCACCAGGGGTGCCTATAATTCACCCCTCCACTTT. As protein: CASTRGAYNSPLHF.

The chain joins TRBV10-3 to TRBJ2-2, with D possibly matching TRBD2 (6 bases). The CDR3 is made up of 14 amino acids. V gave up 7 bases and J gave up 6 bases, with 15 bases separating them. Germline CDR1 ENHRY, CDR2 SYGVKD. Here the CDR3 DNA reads TGTGCCATCACCAACGACCGGGACTCCGGGGAGCTGTTTTTT. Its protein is CAITNDRDSGELFF.

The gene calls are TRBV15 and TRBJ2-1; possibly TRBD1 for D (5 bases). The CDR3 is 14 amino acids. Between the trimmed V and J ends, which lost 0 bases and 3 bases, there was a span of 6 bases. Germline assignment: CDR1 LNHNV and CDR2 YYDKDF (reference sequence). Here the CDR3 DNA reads TGTGCCACCAGCAGAGACAGGGACTACAATGAGCAGTTCTTC. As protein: CATSRDRDYNEQFF. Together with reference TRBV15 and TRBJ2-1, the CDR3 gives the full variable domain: DAMVIQNPRYQVTQFGKPVTLSCSQTLNHNVMYWYQQKSSQAPKLLFHYYDKDFNNEADTPDNFQSRRPNTSFCFLDIRSPGLGDTAMYLCATSRDRDYNEQFFGPGTRLTVL.

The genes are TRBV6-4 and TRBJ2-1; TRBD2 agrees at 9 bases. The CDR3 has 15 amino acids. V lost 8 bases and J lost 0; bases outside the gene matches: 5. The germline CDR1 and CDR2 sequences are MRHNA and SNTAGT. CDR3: CASHPTSGSYNEQFF. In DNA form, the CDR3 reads TGTGCCAGCCATCCGACTAGCGGCTCCTACAATGAGCAGTTCTTC.

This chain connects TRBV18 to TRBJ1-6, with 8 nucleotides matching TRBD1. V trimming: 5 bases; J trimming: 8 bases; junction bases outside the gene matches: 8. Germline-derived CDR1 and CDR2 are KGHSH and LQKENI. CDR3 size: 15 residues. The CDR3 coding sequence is TGTGCCAGCTCATCTTCAGGGGGCAGTGATTCACCCCTCCACTTT. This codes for CASSSSGGSDSPLHF. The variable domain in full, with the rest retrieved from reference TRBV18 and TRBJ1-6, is NAGVMQNPRHLVRRRGQEARLRCSPMKGHSHVYWYRQLPEEGLKFMVYLQKENIIDESGMPKERFSAEFPKEGPSILRIQQVVRGDSAAYFCASSSSGGSDSPLHFGNGTRLTVT.

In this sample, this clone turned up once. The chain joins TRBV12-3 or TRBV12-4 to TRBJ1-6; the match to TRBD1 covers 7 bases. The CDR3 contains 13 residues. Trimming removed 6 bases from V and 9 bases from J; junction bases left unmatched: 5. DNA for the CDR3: TGTGCCAGCAGCTGGGACAGCCTTTCACCCCTCCACTTT. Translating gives CASSWDSLSPLHF.

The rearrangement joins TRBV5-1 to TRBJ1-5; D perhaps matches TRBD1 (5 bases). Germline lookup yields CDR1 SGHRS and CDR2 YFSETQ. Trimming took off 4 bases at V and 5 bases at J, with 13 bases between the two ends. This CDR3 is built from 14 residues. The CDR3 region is CASSTQGGDQPQHF. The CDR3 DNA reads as TGCGCCAGCAGCACGCAGGGCGGGGATCAGCCCCAGCATTTT.

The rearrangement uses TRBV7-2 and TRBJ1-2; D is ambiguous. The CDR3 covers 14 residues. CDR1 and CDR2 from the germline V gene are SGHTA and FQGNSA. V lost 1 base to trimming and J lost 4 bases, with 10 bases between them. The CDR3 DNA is TGTGCCAGCAGCTTAGGAGCACTGAGCTATGGCTACACCTTC. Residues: CASSLGALSYGYTF.

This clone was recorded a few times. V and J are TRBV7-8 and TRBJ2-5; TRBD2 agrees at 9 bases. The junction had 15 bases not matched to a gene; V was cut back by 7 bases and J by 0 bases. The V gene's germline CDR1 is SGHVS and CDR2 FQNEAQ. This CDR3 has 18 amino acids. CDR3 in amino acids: CASTTRARASGNQETQYF. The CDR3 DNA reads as TGTGCCAGCACCACACGGGCTAGGGCTAGCGGGAACCAAGAGACCCAGTACTTC.

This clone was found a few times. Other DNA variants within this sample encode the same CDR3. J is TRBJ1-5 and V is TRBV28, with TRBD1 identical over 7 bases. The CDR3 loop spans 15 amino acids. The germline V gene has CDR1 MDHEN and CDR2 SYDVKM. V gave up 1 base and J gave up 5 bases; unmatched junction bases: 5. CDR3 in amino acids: CASSLLGQSYQPQHF. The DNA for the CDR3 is TGTGCCAGCAGTTTATTGGGACAGTCGTATCAGCCCCAGCATTTT.

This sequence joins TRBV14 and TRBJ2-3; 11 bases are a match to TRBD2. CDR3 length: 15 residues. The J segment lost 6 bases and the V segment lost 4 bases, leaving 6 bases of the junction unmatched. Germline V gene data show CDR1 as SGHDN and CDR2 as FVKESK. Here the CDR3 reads CASSPVAGGPDTQYF. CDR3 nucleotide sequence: TGTGCCAGCAGCCCCGTAGCGGGAGGGCCGGATACGCAGTATTTT.

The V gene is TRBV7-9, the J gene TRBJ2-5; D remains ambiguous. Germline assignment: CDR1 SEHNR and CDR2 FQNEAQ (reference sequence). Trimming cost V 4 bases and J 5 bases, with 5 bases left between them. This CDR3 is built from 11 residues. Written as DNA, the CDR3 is TGTGCCAGCAGCTCGTTGGAGACCCAGTACTTC. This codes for CASSSLETQYF.

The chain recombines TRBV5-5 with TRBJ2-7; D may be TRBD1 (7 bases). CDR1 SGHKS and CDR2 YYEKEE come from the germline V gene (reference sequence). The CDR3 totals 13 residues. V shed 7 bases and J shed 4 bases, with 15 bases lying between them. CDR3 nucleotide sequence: TGTGCCAGCGCACAGGGGAGGACGTACGAGCAGTACTTC. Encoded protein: CASAQGRTYEQYF.

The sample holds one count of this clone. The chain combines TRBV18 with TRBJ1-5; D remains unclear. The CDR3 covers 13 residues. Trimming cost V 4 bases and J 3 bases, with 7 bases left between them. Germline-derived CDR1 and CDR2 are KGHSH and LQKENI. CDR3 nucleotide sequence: TGTGCCAGCTCACTGGCAGACAATCAGCCCCAGCATTTT. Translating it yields CASSLADNQPQHF.

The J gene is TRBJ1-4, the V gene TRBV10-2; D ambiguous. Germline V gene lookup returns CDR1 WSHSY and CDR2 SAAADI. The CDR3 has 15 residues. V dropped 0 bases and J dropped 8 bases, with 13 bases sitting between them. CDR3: CASSESGGPEEKLFF. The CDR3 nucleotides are TGCGCCAGCAGTGAGTCGGGAGGGCCAGAAGAAAAACTGTTTTTT.

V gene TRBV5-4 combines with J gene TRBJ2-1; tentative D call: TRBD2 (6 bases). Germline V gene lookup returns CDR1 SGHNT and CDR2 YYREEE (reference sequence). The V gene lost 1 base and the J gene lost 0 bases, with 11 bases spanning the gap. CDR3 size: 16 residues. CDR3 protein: CASSLRGGSSYNEQFF. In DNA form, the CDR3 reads TGTGCCAGCAGCTTGCGCGGAGGGAGCTCCTACAATGAGCAGTTCTTC.